This TCR beta chain was captured in a study of blood T cell repertoires in COVID-19. Whole-study context: Donors in the United States, Italy and Spain gave samples during acute or convalescent COVID-19. PBMCs, B-cell-depleted T cells, or T cells provided the cDNA or gDNA that made up the material.

Trimming left V 4 bases short and J 2 bases short, with 11 bases between. The length of the CDR3 is 14 residues. CDR1 SGHTA and CDR2 FQGNSA come from the germline V gene. Assay used: immunoSEQ multiplex PCR; TCRdb lists only in-frame clones, some missing. The table includes 200,000 to 250,000 clones, approximately 81% detected once. This clone was detected a few times. V and J are TRBV7-2 and TRBJ1-2; a possible D gene is TRBD1 (6 bases). The sample consisted of peripheral blood. The receptor comes from an elderly woman with acute or convalescent COVID-19. The CDR3 nucleotides are TGTGCCAGCAGCTCGTACAGGGACAACTATGGCTACACCTTC. Translating gives CASSSYRDNYGYTF.